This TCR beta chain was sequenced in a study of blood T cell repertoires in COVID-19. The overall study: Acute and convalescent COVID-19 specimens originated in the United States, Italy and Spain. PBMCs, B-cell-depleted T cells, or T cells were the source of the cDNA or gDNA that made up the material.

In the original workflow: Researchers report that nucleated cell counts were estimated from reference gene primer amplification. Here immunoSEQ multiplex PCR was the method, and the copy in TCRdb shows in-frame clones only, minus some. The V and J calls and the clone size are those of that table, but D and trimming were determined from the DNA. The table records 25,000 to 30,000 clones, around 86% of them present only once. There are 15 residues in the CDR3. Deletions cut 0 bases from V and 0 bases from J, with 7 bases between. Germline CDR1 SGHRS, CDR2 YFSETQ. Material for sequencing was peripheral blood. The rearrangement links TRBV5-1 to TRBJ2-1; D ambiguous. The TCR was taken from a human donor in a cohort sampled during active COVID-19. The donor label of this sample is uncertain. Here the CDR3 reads CASSLAESSYNEQFF. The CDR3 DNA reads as TGCGCCAGCAGCTTGGCCGAGAGCTCCTACAATGAGCAGTTCTTC.